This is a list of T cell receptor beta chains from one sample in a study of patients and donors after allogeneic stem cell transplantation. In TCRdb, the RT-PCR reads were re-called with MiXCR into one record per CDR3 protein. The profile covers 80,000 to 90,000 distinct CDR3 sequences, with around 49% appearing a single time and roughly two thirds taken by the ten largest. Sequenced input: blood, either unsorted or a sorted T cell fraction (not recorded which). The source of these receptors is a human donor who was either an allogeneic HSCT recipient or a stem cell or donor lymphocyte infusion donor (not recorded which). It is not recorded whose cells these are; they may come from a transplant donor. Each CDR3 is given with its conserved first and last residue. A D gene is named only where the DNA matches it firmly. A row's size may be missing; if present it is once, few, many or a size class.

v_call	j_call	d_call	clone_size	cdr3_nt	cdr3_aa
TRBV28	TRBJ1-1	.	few	TGTGCCAGCACGACTCCAGGGCGGGGGGATCTTGGTGAAGCTTTCTTT	CASTTPGRGDLGEAFF
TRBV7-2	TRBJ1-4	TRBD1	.	TGTGCCAGCAGCCGAAACGGACAGGGTATTAATGAAAAACTGTTTTTT	CASSRNGQGINEKLFF
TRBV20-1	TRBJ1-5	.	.	TGCAGTGGAGGACAGCGTAATCAGCCCCAGCATTTT	CSGGQRNQPQHF
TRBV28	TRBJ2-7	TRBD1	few	TGTGCCAGCACCGAAGGGGGCGGATCCTACGAGCAGTACTTC	CASTEGGGSYEQYF
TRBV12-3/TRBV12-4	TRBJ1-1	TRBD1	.	TGTGCCAGCAGTTTCACCTCCGGGACAGGGGGCACTGAAGCTTTCTTT	CASSFTSGTGGTEAFF
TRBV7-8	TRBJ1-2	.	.	TGTGCCAGCAGCACTCCGGGATTCACCGGTCGCGGCTACACCTTC	CASSTPGFTGRGYTF
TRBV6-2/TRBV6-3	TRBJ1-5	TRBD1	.	TGTGCCAGCAGCAAGGACAGGCGGAGGAGCAATCAGCCCCAGCATTTT	CASSKDRRRSNQPQHF
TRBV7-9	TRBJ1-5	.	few	TGTGCCAGCAGCTTAGTTGGGGATGGCAATCAGCCCCAGCATTTT	CASSLVGDGNQPQHF
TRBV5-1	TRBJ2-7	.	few	TGCGCCAGCAGCTTGGAGGCCTACTACGAGCAGTACTTC	CASSLEAYYEQYF
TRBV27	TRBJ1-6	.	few	TGTGCCAGCAGTTACGGAAACAGGAATAATTCACCCCTCCACTTT	CASSYGNRNNSPLHF
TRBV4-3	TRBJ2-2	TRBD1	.	TGCGCCAGCAGCCAAGGGACAGGGGTTGGGACCGGGGAGCTGTTTTTT	CASSQGTGVGTGELFF
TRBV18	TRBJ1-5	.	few	TGTGCCAGCTCACCGGAGGGAGGCCGGCAGCCCCAGCATTTT	CASSPEGGRQPQHF
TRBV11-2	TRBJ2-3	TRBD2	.	TGTGCCAGCAGCCAGAGACTAGCGGGGGTCGATTTCACAGATACGCAGTATTTT	CASSQRLAGVDFTDTQYF
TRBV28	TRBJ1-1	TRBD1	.	TGTGCCAGCAGTTTGGGTGACAGGGGGGAAAGAGCTTTCTTT	CASSLGDRGERAFF
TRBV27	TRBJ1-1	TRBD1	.	TGTGCCAGCAGCCGGACAGGGGATTTGTCTGAAGCTTTCTTT	CASSRTGDLSEAFF
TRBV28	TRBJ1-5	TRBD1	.	TGTGCCAGCAGTCTCCTTCCAGGGGGAAGCAATCAGCCCCAGCATTTT	CASSLLPGGSNQPQHF
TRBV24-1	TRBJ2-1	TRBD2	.	TGTGCCACCAGTAAGCGGGGGGAGTACAATGAGCAGTTCTTC	CATSKRGEYNEQFF
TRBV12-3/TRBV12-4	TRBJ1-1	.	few	TGTGCCAGCAGTTTAAGAACACACCTGAACACTGAAGCTTTCTTT	CASSLRTHLNTEAFF
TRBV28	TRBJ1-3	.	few	TGTGCCAGCAGTTTACAGGGGCGAAACACCATATATTTT	CASSLQGRNTIYF
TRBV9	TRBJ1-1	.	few	TGTGCCAGCAGCGCCCAACAGGAGAACACTGAAGCTTTCTTT	CASSAQQENTEAFF
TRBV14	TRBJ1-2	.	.	TGTGCCAGCAGCCAAGATTTGCGGAGATTCTATGGCTACACCTTC	CASSQDLRRFYGYTF
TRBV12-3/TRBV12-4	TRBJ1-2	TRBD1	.	TGTGCCAGCAGTTTGATGGGGACAGGGGGAGGCTACACCTTC	CASSLMGTGGGYTF
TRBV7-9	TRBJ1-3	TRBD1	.	TGTGCCAGCAGCTTGGACAGGGGGCAGTATGGAAACACCATATATTTT	CASSLDRGQYGNTIYF
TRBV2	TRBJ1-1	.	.	TGTGCCAGCAGTATTCGGGGGACACCGAACACTGAAGCTTTCTTT	CASSIRGTPNTEAFF
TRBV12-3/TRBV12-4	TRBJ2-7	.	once	TGTGCCAGCAGTTTCGCCTACCGAAGCTCCTACGAGCAGTACTTC	CASSFAYRSSYEQYF
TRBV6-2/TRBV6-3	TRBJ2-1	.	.	TGTGCCAGCAGTTACTCGGCCCACAATGAGCAGTTCTTC	CASSYSAHNEQFF
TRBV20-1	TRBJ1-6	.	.	TGCAGTGCTAGATTCGGCCCCGGGCATTCACCCCTCCACTTT	CSARFGPGHSPLHF
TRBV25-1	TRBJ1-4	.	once	TGTGCCAGCAGGGTCCCGGGGGAACGGGGGAAACTGTTTTTT	CASRVPGERGKLFF
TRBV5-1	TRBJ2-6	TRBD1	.	TGCGCCAGCAGCTCCTGGACAGGGTCGAGCTCTGGGGCCAACGTCCTGACTTTC	CASSSWTGSSSGANVLTF
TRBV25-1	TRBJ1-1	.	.	TGTGCCAGCAGTGAATCCCTCCGTGAGAACACTGAAGCTTTCTTT	CASSESLRENTEAFF
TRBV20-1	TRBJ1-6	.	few	TGCAGTGCCAGAGGGGGAAGAAGCTCCTATAATTCACCCCTCCACTTT	CSARGGRSSYNSPLHF
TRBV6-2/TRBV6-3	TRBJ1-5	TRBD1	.	TGTGCCAGCAGTGCGGACAGGGAGGACAATCAGCCCCAGCATTTT	CASSADREDNQPQHF
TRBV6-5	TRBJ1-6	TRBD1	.	TGTGCCAGCACCCGAAGGACAGGGGCTTCCTATAATTCACCCCTCCACTTT	CASTRRTGASYNSPLHF
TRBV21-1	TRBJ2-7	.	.	TGTGCCAGCAGCAAACTAGGAGGACACGAGCAGTACTTC	CASSKLGGHEQYF
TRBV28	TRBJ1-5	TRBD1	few	TGTGCCAGCAGTTGGGGACAGGGAGGCAATCAGCCCCAGCATTTT	CASSWGQGGNQPQHF
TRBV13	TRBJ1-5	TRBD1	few	TGTGCCAGCAGCCGTAGGGACAGGGCGGAGGATCAGCCCCAGCATTTT	CASSRRDRAEDQPQHF
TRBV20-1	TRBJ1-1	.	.	TGCAGTGCTAGAGCACCAGTGAACACTGAAGCTTTCTTT	CSARAPVNTEAFF
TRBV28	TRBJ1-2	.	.	TGTGCCAGCAGTTTAACCAGGAATATAGGCTACACCTTC	CASSLTRNIGYTF
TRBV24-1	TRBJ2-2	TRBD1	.	TGTGCCACCAGTGATCCCACTCTTGGACAGGGGGCTTCCGGGGAGCTGTTTTTT	CATSDPTLGQGASGELFF
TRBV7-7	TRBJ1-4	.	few	TGTGCTAGCACCTTAAGGCCAGGGGACGAAAAACTGTTTTTT	CASTLRPGDEKLFF
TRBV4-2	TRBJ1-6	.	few	TGTGCCAGCAGCCAAGAGGGGGGCTCCTATAATTCACCCCTCCACTTT	CASSQEGGSYNSPLHF
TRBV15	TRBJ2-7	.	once	TGTGCCACCAGCAGAGATCTCTCAAAAGTATACGAGCAGTACTTC	CATSRDLSKVYEQYF
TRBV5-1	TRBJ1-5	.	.	TGCGCCAGCAGCTTGAACAGTGACCAGCCCCAGCATTTT	CASSLNSDQPQHF
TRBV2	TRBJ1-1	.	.	TGTGCCAGCAGTACCCGGGACGGGGAAGCTTTCTTT	CASSTRDGEAFF
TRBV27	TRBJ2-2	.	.	TGTGCCAGCAGTCTCAAACCACGAGGATACGGGGAGCTGTTTTTT	CASSLKPRGYGELFF
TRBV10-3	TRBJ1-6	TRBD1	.	TGTGCCATCAGTGAGACGGACAGGGCCCTCCACTTT	CAISETDRALHF
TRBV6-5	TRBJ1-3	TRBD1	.	TGTGCCAGCAGTTACTCGCGACAGGGGTATGGAAACACCATATATTTT	CASSYSRQGYGNTIYF
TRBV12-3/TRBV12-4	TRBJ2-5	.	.	TGTGCCAGCACCCTGAACAGGGTACAGACCCAGTACTTC	CASTLNRVQTQYF
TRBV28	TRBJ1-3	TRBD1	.	TGTGCCAGCATCTCAGGGGACAGGAGTTTACCTGGAAACACCATATATTTT	CASISGDRSLPGNTIYF